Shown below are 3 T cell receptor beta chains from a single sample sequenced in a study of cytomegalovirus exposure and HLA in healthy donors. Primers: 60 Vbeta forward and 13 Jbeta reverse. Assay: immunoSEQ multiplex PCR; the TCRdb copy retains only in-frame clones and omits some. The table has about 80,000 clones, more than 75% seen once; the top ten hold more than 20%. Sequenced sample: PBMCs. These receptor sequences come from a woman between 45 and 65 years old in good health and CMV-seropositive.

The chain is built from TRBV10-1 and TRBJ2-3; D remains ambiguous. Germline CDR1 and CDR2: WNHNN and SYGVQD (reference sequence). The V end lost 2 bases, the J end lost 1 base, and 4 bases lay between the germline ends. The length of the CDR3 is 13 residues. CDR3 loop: CASSEIGTDTQYF. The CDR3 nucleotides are TGCGCCAGCAGTGAGATAGGCACAGATACGCAGTATTTT.

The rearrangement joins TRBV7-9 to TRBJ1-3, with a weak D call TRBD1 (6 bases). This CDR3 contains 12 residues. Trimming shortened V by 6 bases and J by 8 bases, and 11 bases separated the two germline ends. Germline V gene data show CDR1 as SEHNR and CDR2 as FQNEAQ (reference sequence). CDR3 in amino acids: CASSLQGDTIYF. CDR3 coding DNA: TGTGCCAGCAGTTTACAGGGCGACACCATATATTTT.

The CDR3 protein is CASSYLQGAGGYTF. CDR3 nucleotide sequence: TGTGCCAGCAGCTATCTACAGGGGGCGGGTGGCTACACCTTC. The rearrangement links TRBV5-4 to TRBJ1-2; 9 nucleotides agree with TRBD1. CDR1 SGHNT and CDR2 YYREEE come from the germline V gene (reference sequence). CDR3 size: 14 residues. V lost 3 bases, J lost 7 bases, and 7 bases stayed unmatched.